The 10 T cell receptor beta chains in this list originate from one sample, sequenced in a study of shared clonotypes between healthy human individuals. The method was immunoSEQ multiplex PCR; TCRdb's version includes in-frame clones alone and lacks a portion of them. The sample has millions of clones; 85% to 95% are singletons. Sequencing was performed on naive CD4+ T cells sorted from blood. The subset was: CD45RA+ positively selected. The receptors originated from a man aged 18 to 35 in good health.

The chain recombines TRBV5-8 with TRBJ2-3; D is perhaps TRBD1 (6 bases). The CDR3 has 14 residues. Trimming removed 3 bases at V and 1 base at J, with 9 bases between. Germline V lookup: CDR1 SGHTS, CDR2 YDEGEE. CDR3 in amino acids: CASSSQGRTDTQYF. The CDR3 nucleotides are TGTGCCAGCAGCTCACAGGGACGCACAGATACGCAGTATTTT.

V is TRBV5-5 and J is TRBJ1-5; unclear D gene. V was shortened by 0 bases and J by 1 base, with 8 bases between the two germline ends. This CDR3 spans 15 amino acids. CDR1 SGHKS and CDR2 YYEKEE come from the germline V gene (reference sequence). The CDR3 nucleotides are TGTGCCAGCAGCTTGGCCCCAGGCAGCAATCAGCCCCAGCATTTT. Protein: CASSLAPGSNQPQHF.

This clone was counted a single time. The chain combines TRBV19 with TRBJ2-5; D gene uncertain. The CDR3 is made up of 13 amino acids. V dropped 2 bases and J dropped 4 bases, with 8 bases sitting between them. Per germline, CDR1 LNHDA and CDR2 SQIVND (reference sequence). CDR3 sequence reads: CASSINSLETQYF. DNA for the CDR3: TGTGCCAGTAGTATAAACTCTTTAGAGACCCAGTACTTC.

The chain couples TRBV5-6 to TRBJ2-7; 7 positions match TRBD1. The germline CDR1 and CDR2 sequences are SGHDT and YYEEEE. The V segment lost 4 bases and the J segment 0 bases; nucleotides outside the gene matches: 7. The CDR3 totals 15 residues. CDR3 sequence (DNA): TGTGCCAGCAGCCCCTCCGGGACAGTCTCCTACGAGCAGTACTTC. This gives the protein CASSPSGTVSYEQYF.

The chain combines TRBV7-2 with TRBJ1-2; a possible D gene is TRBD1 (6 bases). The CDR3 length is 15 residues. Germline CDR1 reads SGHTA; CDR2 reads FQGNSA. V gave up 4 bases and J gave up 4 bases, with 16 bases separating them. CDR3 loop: CASSSRGQPTYGYTF. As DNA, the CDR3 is TGTGCCAGCAGCTCCCGAGGACAGCCAACCTATGGCTACACCTTC. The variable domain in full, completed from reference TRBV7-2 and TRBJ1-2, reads GAGVSQSPSNKVTEKGKDVELRCDPISGHTALYWYRQSLGQGLEFLIYFQGNSAPDKSGLPSDRFSAERTGGSVSTLTIQRTQQEDSAVYLCASSSRGQPTYGYTFGSGTRLTVV.

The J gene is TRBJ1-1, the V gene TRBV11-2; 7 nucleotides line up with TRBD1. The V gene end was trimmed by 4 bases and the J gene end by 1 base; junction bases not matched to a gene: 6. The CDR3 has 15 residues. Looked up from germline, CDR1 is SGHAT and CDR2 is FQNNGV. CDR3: CASSSPRTGNTEAFF. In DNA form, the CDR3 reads TGTGCCAGCAGCTCTCCTCGGACAGGGAACACTGAAGCTTTCTTT.

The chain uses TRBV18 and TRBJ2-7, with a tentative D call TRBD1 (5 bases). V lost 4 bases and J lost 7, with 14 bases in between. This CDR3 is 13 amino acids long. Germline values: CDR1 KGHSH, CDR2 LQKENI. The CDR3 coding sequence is TGTGCCAGCTCACTTGACAGCCTCTTGGAGCAGTACTTC. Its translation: CASSLDSLLEQYF. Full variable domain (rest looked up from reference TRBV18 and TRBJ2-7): NAGVMQNPRHLVRRRGQEARLRCSPMKGHSHVYWYRQLPEEGLKFMVYLQKENIIDESGMPKERFSAEFPKEGPSILRIQQVVRGDSAAYFCASSLDSLLEQYFGPGTRLTVT.

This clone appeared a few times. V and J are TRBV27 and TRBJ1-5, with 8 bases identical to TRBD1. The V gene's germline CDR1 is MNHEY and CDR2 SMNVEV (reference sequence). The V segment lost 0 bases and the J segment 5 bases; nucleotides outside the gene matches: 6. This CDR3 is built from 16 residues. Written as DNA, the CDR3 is TGTGCCAGCAGTTTATCGGGACAGGTGGACCATCAGCCCCAGCATTTT. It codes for CASSLSGQVDHQPQHF.

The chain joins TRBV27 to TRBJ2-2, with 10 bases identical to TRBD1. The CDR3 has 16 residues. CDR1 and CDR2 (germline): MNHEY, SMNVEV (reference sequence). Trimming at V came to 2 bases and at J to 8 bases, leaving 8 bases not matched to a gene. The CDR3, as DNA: TGTGCCAGCAGTTTAGCCGGGACAGGGGTCCGGGGGGAGCTGTTTTTT. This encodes CASSLAGTGVRGELFF.

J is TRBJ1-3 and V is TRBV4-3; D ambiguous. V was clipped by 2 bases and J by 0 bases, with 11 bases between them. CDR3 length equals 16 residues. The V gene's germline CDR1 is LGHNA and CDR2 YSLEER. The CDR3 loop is CASSQTSTNSGNTIYF. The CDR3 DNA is TGCGCCAGCAGCCAAACCAGCACGAACTCTGGAAACACCATATATTTT.